Listed below are T cell receptor beta chains from one sample, sequenced in a study of T cell changes during pregnancy in multiple sclerosis. Generated by immunoSEQ multiplex PCR, the TCRdb table keeps only in-frame clones and is missing some. This sample yields 50,000 or so clones, of which roughly 93% are seen a single time; approximately 1.9% belongs to the top ten. The sequences come from peripheral blood, collected in the second trimester of pregnancy. The receptors originated from a female donor with multiple sclerosis, enrolled in a pregnancy study. CDR3s include the opening cysteine and the closing phenylalanine or tryptophan. A D gene is named only where the DNA matches it firmly. Some rows mark clone size as missing; the rest say once, few, many or name a class of expanded clone.

>-|TRBV10-3|-|TRBJ1-2
CAISESGRGDGYTF
TGTGCCATCAGTGAGTCAGGCAGGGGAGATGGCTACACCTTC
>-|TRBV4-2|TRBD2|TRBJ2-1
CASSQPGLAERREQFF
TGTGCCAGCAGCCAACCGGGACTAGCGGAAAGAAGAGAGCAGTTCTTC
>-|TRBV7-9|TRBD1|TRBJ2-2
CASSHRGTGGSGELFF
TGTGCCAGCAGCCACAGAGGGACAGGGGGCTCCGGGGAGCTGTTTTTT
>once|TRBV5-5|-|TRBJ1-1
CASSPRAGWTTEAFF
TGTGCCAGCAGCCCCCGGGCAGGGTGGACGACTGAAGCTTTCTTT
>-|TRBV15|TRBD2|TRBJ2-5
CATSPPGIAGGSQYF
TGTGCCACCAGCCCCCCTGGAATAGCGGGAGGGAGCCAGTACTTC
>once|TRBV19|-|TRBJ2-7
CASSIGATYEQYF
TGTGCCAGTAGTATAGGGGCCACCTACGAGCAGTACTTC
>few|TRBV28|-|TRBJ1-1
CASSLVTHQAFF
TGTGCCAGCAGTTTGGTTACACACCAAGCTTTCTTT
>-|TRBV19|TRBD2|TRBJ2-1
CASSSRLAGLSYNEQFF
TGTGCCAGTAGTTCACGACTAGCGGGGCTCTCCTACAATGAGCAGTTCTTC
>-|TRBV28|TRBD2|TRBJ2-1
CASSGLAGDREQFF
TGTGCCAGCAGCGGACTAGCGGGAGATCGTGAGCAGTTCTTC
>many|TRBV6-4|TRBD2|TRBJ2-3
CASGESGSGTDTQYF
TGTGCCAGCGGCGAAAGCGGGAGCGGTACAGATACGCAGTATTTT
>-|TRBV4-1|-|TRBJ2-7
CASSQDSGYEQYF
TGCGCCAGCAGCCAAGATTCCGGGTACGAGCAGTACTTC
>-|TRBV14|TRBD2|TRBJ2-3
CASSQVISGSGTDTQYF
TGTGCCAGCAGCCAAGTAATTAGCGGGAGTGGCACAGATACGCAGTATTTT
>-|TRBV30|TRBD1|TRBJ1-4
CAWSVQPPGGGEKLFF
TGTGCCTGGAGTGTACAACCGCCAGGGGGCGGTGAAAAACTGTTTTTT
>-|TRBV5-5|-|TRBJ2-1
CASSLAGSRGNEQFF
TGTGCCAGCAGCTTGGCCGGGAGTAGGGGCAATGAGCAGTTCTTC
>-|TRBV4-1|-|TRBJ1-2
CASSQGLRADYGYTF
TGCGCCAGCAGCCAAGGTCTCAGGGCCGACTATGGCTACACCTTC
>-|TRBV19|TRBD2|TRBJ2-1
CASSITIAGVYEQFF
TGTGCCAGTAGTATAACTATAGCGGGAGTCTATGAGCAGTTCTTC
>-|TRBV5-6|-|TRBJ2-7
CASSLVGREQYF
TGTGCCAGCAGCTTGGTGGGGCGAGAGCAGTACTTC
>-|TRBV29-1|TRBD1|TRBJ1-1
CSVERTGRDTEAFF
TGCAGCGTTGAGCGGACAGGGAGGGACACTGAAGCTTTCTTT
>-|TRBV5-1|-|TRBJ2-1
CASSLGQAVNEQFF
TGCGCCAGCAGCTTGGGACAGGCGGTCAATGAGCAGTTCTTC
>once|TRBV6-5|TRBD1|TRBJ1-1
CASSYSRQGLNTEAFF
TGTGCCAGCAGTTACTCAAGACAGGGATTGAACACTGAAGCTTTCTTT
>-|TRBV7-2|TRBD1|TRBJ1-5
CASSFDRAYNQPQHF
TGTGCCAGCAGCTTCGACAGGGCTTATAATCAGCCCCAGCATTTT
>-|TRBV5-4|TRBD1|TRBJ2-7
CASSPGTESTYEQYF
TGTGCCAGCAGCCCCGGGACAGAGAGTACCTACGAGCAGTACTTC
>-|TRBV6-5|TRBD2|TRBJ2-1
CASSYSAGGSGEQFF
TGTGCCAGCAGTTACAGCGCGGGAGGGAGCGGTGAGCAGTTCTTC
>few|TRBV7-9|-|TRBJ1-1
CASSGRGAEAFF
TGTGCCAGCAGCGGAAGAGGCGCTGAAGCTTTCTTT
>few|TRBV6-4|TRBD2|TRBJ2-1
CASSDSAGGYNEQFF
TGTGCCAGCAGTGACTCAGCGGGAGGGTACAATGAGCAGTTCTTC
>-|TRBV7-9|-|TRBJ1-1
CASSPSGTPNTEAFF
TGTGCCAGCAGCCCCTCCGGGACTCCGAACACTGAAGCTTTCTTT
>-|TRBV27|-|TRBJ2-1
CASSSISERPYNEQFF
TGTGCCAGCAGCTCAATCTCGGAGAGACCCTACAATGAGCAGTTCTTC
>-|TRBV27|TRBD2|TRBJ2-1
CASSGLAGGPGTLF
TGTGCCAGCAGTGGACTAGCGGGAGGGCCGGGGACCCTCTTC
>-|TRBV19|-|TRBJ1-4
CATSPGGGLREKLFF
TGTGCCACCTCCCCGGGGGGAGGCTTGAGGGAAAAACTGTTTTTT
>-|TRBV7-2|-|TRBJ2-6
CASSPRPSGSGANVLTF
TGTGCCAGCAGCCCGAGGCCCAGCGGATCTGGGGCCAACGTCCTGACTTTC
>-|TRBV19|TRBD1|TRBJ1-1
CATEQGVGVGTEAFF
TGTGCCACCGAACAGGGGGTCGGGGTGGGCACTGAAGCTTTCTTT
>-|TRBV5-1|TRBD1|TRBJ2-5
CASSNLDRGGSETQYF
TGCGCCAGCAGCAATTTGGACAGGGGCGGGAGCGAGACCCAGTACTTC
>once|TRBV28|TRBD1|TRBJ2-3
CATQEAGGHADTQYF
TGTGCCACCCAGGAGGCAGGGGGTCATGCAGATACGCAGTATTTT
>once|TRBV4-2|-|TRBJ2-6
CASSQDTDLAGANVLTF
TGTGCCAGCAGCCAAGATACTGACTTGGCCGGGGCCAACGTCCTGACTTTC
>-|TRBV4-1|TRBD1|TRBJ2-1
CASSLILTGGAYNEQFF
TGCGCCAGCAGCCTAATTTTGACAGGGGGCGCCTACAATGAGCAGTTCTTC
>-|TRBV4-3|-|TRBJ2-7
CASSQDLRSPSYEQYF
TGCGCCAGCAGCCAAGATCTGAGGAGCCCCTCCTACGAGCAGTACTTC
>-|TRBV15|TRBD1|TRBJ1-5
CATSRDGGQGVQPQHF
TGTGCCACCAGCAGAGACGGGGGACAGGGGGTTCAGCCCCAGCATTTT
>-|TRBV15|TRBD1|TRBJ2-6
CATSRDRDREYSGANVLTF
TGTGCCACCAGCAGAGATCGGGACAGGGAGTACTCTGGGGCCAACGTCCTGACTTTC
>-|TRBV29-1|TRBD1|TRBJ2-1
CSVTTGVEQFF
TGCAGCGTGACGACAGGGGTTGAGCAGTTCTTC
>-|TRBV6-5|TRBD2|TRBJ2-7
CASRTAGGENEQYF
TGTGCCAGCAGGACAGCGGGAGGTGAGAACGAGCAGTACTTC
>-|TRBV9|TRBD2|TRBJ2-2
CASSIGLAGGPTGELFF
TGTGCCAGCAGCATCGGACTAGCGGGAGGACCTACCGGGGAGCTGTTTTTT
>-|TRBV7-3|-|TRBJ2-2
CASSLNSGGAGELFF
TGTGCCAGCAGCTTAAATAGCGGCGGGGCCGGGGAGCTGTTTTTT